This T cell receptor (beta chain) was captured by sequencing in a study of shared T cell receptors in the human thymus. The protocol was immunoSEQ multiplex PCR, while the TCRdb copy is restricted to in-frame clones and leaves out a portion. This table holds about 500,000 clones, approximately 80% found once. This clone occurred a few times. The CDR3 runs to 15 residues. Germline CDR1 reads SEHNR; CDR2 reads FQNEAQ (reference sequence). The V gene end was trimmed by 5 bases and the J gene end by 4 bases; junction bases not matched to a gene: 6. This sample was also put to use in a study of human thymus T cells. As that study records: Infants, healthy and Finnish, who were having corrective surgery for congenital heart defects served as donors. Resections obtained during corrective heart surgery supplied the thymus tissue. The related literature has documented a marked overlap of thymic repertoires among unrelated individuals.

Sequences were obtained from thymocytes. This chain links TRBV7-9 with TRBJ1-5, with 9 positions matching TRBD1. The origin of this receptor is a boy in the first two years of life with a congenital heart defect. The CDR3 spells CASSHDRGINQPQHF. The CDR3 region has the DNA TGTGCCAGCAGCCACGACAGGGGGATTAATCAGCCCCAGCATTTT.